This T cell receptor (beta chain) is drawn from a study of T cell responses to AZD1222 COVID-19 vaccine. Concerning this clone: The antigen is unknown.

TCRdb's copy holds only in-frame clones and misses some; the assay was immunoSEQ multiplex PCR. The sample has some 60,000 clones; 89% are singletons. Overall study findings and caveats: Close to half of spike-specific TCRs reportedly recognize unmutated variant regions. The study found Spike-specific TCR breadth and depth rose after two AZD1222 doses.

Trimming took off 5 bases at V and 7 bases at J, with 20 bases between the two ends. The CDR3 is made up of 15 amino acids. CDR1 and CDR2 (germline): SEHNR, FQNEAQ (reference sequence). The V and J genes are TRBV7-9 and TRBJ1-2; D is perhaps TRBD1 (6 bases). Sequencing used peripheral blood, obtained 28 days after the second AZD1222 dose. This TCR was sampled from an adult who received the AZD1222 COVID-19 vaccine. CDR3 DNA sequence: TGTGCCAGCAGCAGATCCTCCGGGGGCGCTTCTGGCTACACCTTC. It codes for CASSRSSGGASGYTF.